This TCR beta chain was identified during a study of T-cell memory formation after mild COVID-19. There are a few counts of this clonotype. Trimming cost V 4 bases and J 4 bases, with 6 bases left between them. The CDR3 covers 12 residues. Per the germline V gene, CDR1 is MGHRA and CDR2 is YSYEKL. TCRdb analysed the 5' RACE reads with MiXCR anew, one entry per CDR3 protein. The top ten hold under 0.9% of the sample, which has 35,000 to 50,000 distinct CDR3 sequences, 6.1% seen once. The sequence was obtained from an adult who had mild COVID-19 (a few samples of this study predate the infection). Cell type and time point are not known. Sequenced input: PBMCs or a T cell subset sorted from them (not recorded which). The chain employs TRBV4-1 and TRBJ2-3; D is ambiguous. The CDR3 reads CASSPQSDTQYF. The CDR3 nucleotides read TGCGCCAGCAGCCCGCAGTCAGATACGCAGTATTTT.